These 7 T cell receptor beta chains share one sample of origin, sequenced in a study of T cells in Graves' hyperthyroidism and ophthalmopathy. Amplified regions were TCR beta CDR3 sequences from RNA transcripts. The study used the HTBI primer set for a first-round RT-PCR of the TCR CDR3. TCRdb ran MiXCR on the multiplex PCR reads and lists one entry per CDR3 protein. The sample consists of around 350,000 distinct CDR3 sequences, 15% to 18% of them appearing once. Sequencing used blood. The receptors derive from a woman aged 18-30 years with Graves' hyperthyroidism that later progressed to Graves' ophthalmopathy.

The V call is TRBV20-1, the J call TRBJ2-5, with 8 bases that match TRBD1. Unmatched junction bases numbered 14, after V lost 1 base and J lost 4 bases. Per germline, CDR1 DFQATT and CDR2 SNEGSKA (reference sequence). This CDR3 spans 17 amino acids. CDR3 nucleotide sequence: TGCAGTGCTAGAGTCAACGTACGGACAGGGTTTGGAGAGACCCAGTACTTC. Protein product: CSARVNVRTGFGETQYF.

This clonotype appeared a few times. The chain carries TRBV24-1 and TRBJ2-3, with TRBD1 as a possible D gene (8 bases). The germline V and J ends were trimmed by 1 base and 0 bases, with 19 bases remaining between them. The V gene's germline CDR1 is KGHDR and CDR2 SFDVKD. This CDR3 has 19 amino acids. CDR3 DNA: TGTGCCACCAGTGATTTCATAGGGAGCGGGACAGGAAGCACAGATACGCAGTATTTT. Protein product: CATSDFIGSGTGSTDTQYF.

This clonotype turned up a few times. CDR3 in amino acids: CASSLAPPGSNNSPLHF. The CDR3 DNA is TGTGCCAGCAGCTTGGCGCCTCCCGGGAGTAACAATTCACCCCTCCACTTT. V gene TRBV5-4 combines with J gene TRBJ1-6; D uncertain. The CDR3 contains 17 residues. V lost 0 bases to trimming and J lost 7 bases, with 17 bases between them. CDR1 is SGHNT and CDR2 is YYREEE in the germline V gene (reference sequence).

This clonotype was recorded a few times. The chain recombines TRBV20-1 with TRBJ2-7; TRBD2 aligns across 10 bases. The CDR3 loop spans 13 amino acids. J was trimmed by 3 bases and V by 5 bases; bases with no gene match: 4. Germline values: CDR1 DFQATT, CDR2 SNEGSKA (reference sequence). CDR3 region: CSAPSSGSYEQYF. The CDR3 region has the DNA TGCAGTGCTCCATCTAGCGGGAGCTACGAGCAGTACTTC.

This clonotype has only a few counts. The rearrangement links TRBV3-1 to TRBJ2-4; maybe TRBD1 (6 bases). Germline V gene lookup returns CDR1 LGHDT and CDR2 YNNKEL (reference sequence). CDR3 length equals 16 residues. Between the trimmed V and J ends, which lost 2 bases and 0 bases, there was a span of 11 bases. CDR3 sequence: CASSQRPRGAKNIQYF. Here the CDR3 DNA reads TGTGCCAGCAGCCAACGACCCAGGGGAGCCAAAAACATTCAGTACTTC.

This clonotype was detected ten times or more. The chain employs TRBV2 and TRBJ2-2; D is possibly TRBD1 (6 bases). Trimming removed 8 bases from V and 0 bases from J, with 13 bases in between. This CDR3 is 15 amino acids long. Germline CDR1 SNHLY, CDR2 FYNNEI. As DNA, the CDR3 is TGTGCCAGCGGGGGACAACTCGCGAACACCGGGGAGCTGTTTTTT. Translation: CASGGQLANTGELFF.

The sample holds many counts of this clonotype. The chain has TRBV20-1 and TRBJ1-5; D is unclear. This CDR3 is 13 amino acids long. Trimming cost V 0 bases and J 4 bases, with 7 bases left between them. Germline CDR1 DFQATT, CDR2 SNEGSKA (reference sequence). Written as DNA, the CDR3 is TGCAGTGCTAGAGAATCGGGAAATCAGCCCCAGCATTTT. Encoded protein: CSARESGNQPQHF.